The 10 T cell receptor beta chains presented below share a single source sample, sequenced in a study of Ad26.COV2.S vaccination and SARS-CoV-2 variants. Generated by immunoSEQ multiplex PCR, the TCRdb table keeps only in-frame clones and is missing some. Of about 350,000 clones in the sample, less than 90% were seen once. Documented treatment: about 20 received Ad26.COV2.S at low or high dose, single or two shots; 5 received placebo; per-sample allocation not given. All samples were drawn on day 63, counting from the first vaccine or placebo injection. The sequencing used peripheral blood, collected in a trial of Ad26.COV2.S vaccine versus placebo. The receptors derive from a person between 18 and 60 years old who received the Ad26.COV2.S COVID-19 vaccine or a placebo.

This chain uses TRBV18 with TRBJ1-2, with D perhaps TRBD1 (5 bases). Germline V CDR1 and CDR2: KGHSH, LQKENI. V lost 6 bases and J 0 bases, leaving 23 bases between the germline ends. The CDR3 has 18 residues. The CDR3 DNA reads TGTGCCAGCTCCCAAAACCAGGGCAGAAGCCCTCCTAACTATGGCTACACCTTC. Translated: CASSQNQGRSPPNYGYTF.

V is TRBV5-1 and J is TRBJ2-2; 8 nucleotides line up with TRBD2. J gave up 5 bases and V 0 bases, and 12 bases lay outside the gene matches. Germline loops: CDR1 SGHRS, CDR2 YFSETQ. The CDR3 sequence is 18 residues long. DNA of the CDR3: TGCGCCAGCAGCTTGGAAGCTGGGGCGGGAGGATCGACCGGGGAGCTGTTTTTT. Protein: CASSLEAGAGGSTGELFF.

This chain connects TRBV12-3 or TRBV12-4 to TRBJ2-1, with a weak D call TRBD2 (5 bases). The CDR3 has 12 amino acids. The V gene lost 8 bases and the J gene lost 4 bases, with 9 bases spanning the gap. The CDR3 spells CASLRDYNEQFF. The DNA for the CDR3 is TGTGCCAGCTTACGGGATTACAATGAGCAGTTCTTC.

The J gene is TRBJ2-5, the V gene TRBV5-1; D gene ambiguous. V was pared by 3 bases and J by 5 bases, with 8 bases between. The CDR3 is made up of 12 amino acids. Germline V gene data show CDR1 as SGHRS and CDR2 as YFSETQ. CDR3: CASSSDGETQYF. Written as DNA, the CDR3 is TGCGCCAGCAGCTCCGATGGGGAGACCCAGTACTTC.

The CDR3 DNA is TGTGCCAGCAGTAACCGGGACAATGAAAAACTGTTTTTT. Its translation: CASSNRDNEKLFF. V is TRBV12-3 or TRBV12-4 and J is TRBJ1-4; tentative D call: TRBD1 (5 bases). Trimming stripped 5 bases from V and 5 bases from J, with 9 bases between. CDR3 length: 13 residues.

The CDR3 DNA follows: TGTGCCAGCAGCAAAGGGACTAGCGGGTCGAACTACGAGCAGTACTTC. Protein sequence: CASSKGTSGSNYEQYF. The rearrangement joins TRBV5-4 to TRBJ2-7; TRBD2 matches at 12 bases. CDR3 length: 16 residues. V lost 4 bases, J lost 3 bases, and 8 bases stayed unmatched. CDR1 SGHNT and CDR2 YYREEE come from the germline V gene (reference sequence).

This chain uses TRBV6-1 with TRBJ2-2; D tentatively reads TRBD1 or TRBD2 (6 bases each). Trimming left V 0 bases short and J 3 bases short, with 14 bases between. This CDR3 is built from 17 residues. Per the germline V gene, CDR1 is MNHNS and CDR2 is SASEGT. DNA for the CDR3: TGTGCCAGCAGTGAAGCGCAGGAGGGGGTCCACACCGGGGAGCTGTTTTTT. It translates to CASSEAQEGVHTGELFF.

This clone is a singleton in its sample. The genes are TRBV24-1 and TRBJ2-5; 7 bases fit TRBD2. Trimming removed 4 bases from V and 1 base from J; junction bases left unmatched: 8. The CDR3 consists of 16 residues. The germline gives CDR1 KGHDR, CDR2 SFDVKD. The DNA for the CDR3 is TGTGCCACCAGTGACCCGAATTCTAGCGGCCAAGAGACCCAGTACTTC. Amino acid sequence: CATSDPNSSGQETQYF.

The chain uses TRBV11-2 and TRBJ1-6, with 8 bases lining up with TRBD1. The V and J ends lost 5 bases and 6 bases, in that order; junction bases with no gene match: 3. Germline V gene sequence: CDR1 SGHAT, CDR2 FQNNGV. This CDR3 has 14 amino acids. The CDR3 is CASSLTGANSPLHF. The CDR3 nucleotides are TGTGCCAGCAGCCTGACAGGGGCTAATTCACCCCTCCACTTT. Based on the CDR3 plus reference TRBV11-2 and TRBJ1-6, the full variable domain is EAGVAQSPRYKIIEKRQSVAFWCNPISGHATLYWYQQILGQGPKLLIQFQNNGVVDDSQLPKDRFSAERLKGVDSTLKIQPAKLEDSAVYLCASSLTGANSPLHFGNGTRLTVT.

The chain has TRBV3-1 (or the pseudogene TRBV3-2) and TRBJ1-2, with 9 bases that match TRBD1. V lost 1 base, J lost 6 bases, and 9 bases stayed unmatched. In germline, CDR1 is LGHDT, CDR2 YNNKEL (reference sequence). The CDR3 covers 16 residues. CDR3 in DNA: TGTGCCAGCAGCCAAGCGTCCCGGGACAGGGAAAATGGCTACACCTTC. This encodes CASSQASRDRENGYTF.